This T cell receptor (beta chain) is from a study of response to subunit inactivated influenza vaccine. Study findings and constraints: Every seasonal influenza vaccination brings in few new T cells, the authors suggested.

V was cut by 7 bases and J by 7 bases, with 16 bases left in between. Germline V gene lookup returns CDR1 LNHDA and CDR2 SQIVND (reference sequence). This CDR3 spans 13 amino acids. This clonotype was seen a handful of times. Its antigen is unidentified. TCRdb processed the RT-PCR reads anew with MiXCR; each CDR3 protein has one entry. The sample holds about 650,000 distinct CDR3 sequences, less than 15% seen once. The origin of this receptor is a middle-aged man who received an inactivated influenza vaccine. This chain links TRBV19 with TRBJ1-2, with D maybe TRBD1 (6 bases). The sequences come from PBMCs from blood, collected around two weeks before vaccination. CDR3 residues: CASTPAGAIGYTF. CDR3 DNA sequence: TGTGCCAGTACCCCAGCGGGGGCAATTGGCTACACCTTC.